Shown below are 30 T cell receptor beta chains from a single sample sequenced in a study of cytomegalovirus exposure and HLA in healthy donors. PCR primers comprised 60 Vbeta and 13 Jbeta primers. Sequencing was performed with immunoSEQ multiplex PCR; in TCRdb, only in-frame clones are kept and a portion is missing. The table lists 45,000 to 65,000 clones, around 77% of them singletons, with 2.5% to 3.5% in the top ten. Sequenced input: PBMCs. The receptors derive from a woman aged 40 to 50 in good health and CMV-seropositive.

The V call is TRBV9, the J call TRBJ2-5, with a possible D match to TRBD1 (5 bases). Looked up from germline, CDR1 is SGDLS and CDR2 is YYNGEE. This CDR3 is built from 13 residues. The V gene lost 4 bases and the J gene lost 4 bases, with 11 bases spanning the gap. CDR3 amino acids: CASSHRFGETQYF. In nucleotides, the CDR3 is TGTGCCAGCAGCCACAGGTTCGGAGAGACCCAGTACTTC.

The chain combines TRBV25-1 with TRBJ2-2; D not certain. CDR1 MGHDK and CDR2 SYGVNS come from the germline V gene. V gave up 0 bases and J gave up 6 bases, with 5 bases separating them. CDR3 length: 13 amino acids. CDR3 sequence reads: CASSEYIPGELFF. In nucleotides, the CDR3 is TGTGCCAGCAGTGAATATATCCCCGGGGAGCTGTTTTTT.

The gene calls are TRBV6-5 and TRBJ1-5, with TRBD1 matching over 7 bases. Germline trimming cut 0 bases from V and 3 bases from J; bases unmatched to any gene: 5. The germline gives CDR1 MNHEY, CDR2 SVGAGI. CDR3 length: 16 residues. The CDR3 is CASSYSHRGDNQPQHF. The CDR3 bases are TGTGCCAGCAGTTACTCACACAGGGGCGACAATCAGCCCCAGCATTTT.

This clone was seen once. V and J are TRBV19 and TRBJ2-3; 11 bases are shared with TRBD2. Germline CDR1 LNHDA, CDR2 SQIVND (reference sequence). With 6 bases clipped from V and 1 base from J, the junction kept 3 bases outside the gene matches. This CDR3 has 15 residues. In DNA, the CDR3 is TGTGCCAGTAGCCTGACTAGCGGGGGCACAGATACGCAGTATTTT. Its translation: CASSLTSGGTDTQYF.

The V call is TRBV11-2, the J call TRBJ1-2; 7 bases fit TRBD1. The CDR3 is made up of 17 amino acids. Germline loops: CDR1 SGHAT, CDR2 FQNNGV. V was clipped by 4 bases and J by 2 bases; unmatched bases: 13. The CDR3 nucleotides read TGTGCCAGCAGCTCAATAAAATTCGGACAGGAGAACTATGGCTACACCTTC. Protein product: CASSSIKFGQENYGYTF.

The chain recombines TRBV4-1 with TRBJ1-6; D is undetermined. The germline V and J ends were trimmed by 7 bases and 4 bases, with 17 bases remaining between them. CDR3 size: 16 residues. CDR1 and CDR2 (germline): MGHRA, YSYEKL. CDR3 amino acids: CASNSNGPGYNSPLHF. CDR3 nucleotides: TGCGCCAGCAACTCAAACGGTCCCGGTTATAATTCACCCCTCCACTTT.

J is TRBJ1-2 and V is TRBV7-9; 8 bases map to TRBD1. Germline values: CDR1 SEHNR, CDR2 FQNEAQ (reference sequence). The CDR3 loop spans 14 amino acids. J was trimmed by 7 bases and V by 3 bases; bases with no gene match: 7. The CDR3 DNA reads as TGTGCCAGCAGCTTCGACAGGGGCTTCTCTGGCTACACCTTC. It is translated as CASSFDRGFSGYTF.

This chain uses TRBV6-1 with TRBJ1-1; 7 bases match TRBD1. This CDR3 contains 14 residues. V shed 7 bases, J shed 9 bases, and the junction held 14 bases outside the gene matches. Germline CDR1 is MNHNS and CDR2 is SASEGT. CDR3 sequence: CASILIGDSSKAFF. The DNA for the CDR3 is TGTGCCAGCATCCTCATAGGGGACAGTTCAAAAGCTTTCTTT.

V and J are TRBV5-1 and TRBJ1-2, with D tentatively TRBD1 (6 bases). Per germline, CDR1 SGHRS and CDR2 YFSETQ. Between the trimmed V and J ends, which lost 0 bases and 2 bases, there was a span of 11 bases. This CDR3 comprises 15 residues. The CDR3 coding sequence is TGCGCCAGCAGCTTGGTACAGGGTCGCAACTATGGCTACACCTTC. It codes for CASSLVQGRNYGYTF.

This chain links TRBV12-5 with TRBJ1-2; no reliable D call. The V end was cut by 4 bases, the J end by 6 bases, with 9 bases between. CDR1 LGHNT and CDR2 FRNRAP come from the germline V gene. The CDR3 runs to 12 residues. CDR3 residues: CASGWAYDGYTF. The CDR3 region has the DNA TGTGCTAGTGGTTGGGCGTATGATGGCTACACCTTC.

V and J are TRBV5-8 and TRBJ1-1; weak D call: TRBD1 (5 bases). The CDR3 spans 15 residues. The V gene's germline CDR1 is SGHTS and CDR2 YDEGEE. V lost 1 base to trimming and J lost 0 bases, with 10 bases between them. CDR3 DNA: TGTGCCAGCAGCTTGATTGACAGCATGAACACTGAAGCTTTCTTT. Translated, it gives CASSLIDSMNTEAFF.

The CDR3 DNA sequence: TGTGCCAGCAGTTTATCGGCAGTCTATGGCTACACCTTC. It translates to CASSLSAVYGYTF. V is TRBV27 and J is TRBJ1-2; D gene ambiguous. The germline CDR1 and CDR2 sequences are MNHEY and SMNVEV (reference sequence). V gave up 0 bases and J gave up 4 bases, with 6 bases separating them. CDR3 length: 13 residues.

For the CDR3, the DNA is TGTGCCAGCTCTCTAGACTGGAAAAAAGAGACCCAGTACTTC. It is translated as CASSLDWKKETQYF. This sequence joins TRBV18 and TRBJ2-5, with D unclear. Trimming stripped 6 bases from V and 3 bases from J, with 14 bases between. CDR1 is KGHSH and CDR2 is LQKENI in the germline V gene. This CDR3 spans 14 amino acids.

The genes are TRBV4-1 and TRBJ1-5, with D possibly being TRBD1 (5 bases). V lost 2 bases, J lost 5 bases, and 16 bases lay in between. The CDR3 extends over 16 amino acids. Germline CDR1 reads MGHRA; CDR2 reads YSYEKL. The CDR3 here is CASSQSFRGTDQPQHF. CDR3 nucleotide sequence: TGCGCCAGCAGCCAATCATTTCGGGGGACGGATCAGCCCCAGCATTTT.

The chain employs TRBV29-1 and TRBJ1-1, with TRBD1 matching over 9 bases. The junction had 4 bases not matched to a gene; V was cut back by 7 bases and J by 1 base. The CDR3 runs to 13 residues. Germline CDR1 and CDR2: SQVTM and ANQGSEA. CDR3 in DNA: TGCAGCGGTGGGGACAGGGCGAACACTGAAGCTTTCTTT. It translates to CSGGDRANTEAFF.

The chain carries TRBV6-1 and TRBJ1-2, with 8 bases identical to TRBD1. Germline values: CDR1 MNHNS, CDR2 SASEGT. CDR3 length equals 13 residues. Trimming took 11 bases from V and 0 from J; bases not matched to a gene: 5. As DNA, the CDR3 is TGTGCCGCAAAGACAGGGGCTAACTATGGCTACACCTTC. Translated, it gives CAAKTGANYGYTF.

The CDR3 sequence: CASSSGAHSSGANVLTF. CDR3 nucleotide sequence: TGTGCCAGCAGCTCAGGGGCTCACAGCTCTGGGGCCAACGTCCTGACTTTC. The chain links TRBV9 to TRBJ2-6, with D perhaps matching TRBD1 (6 bases). This CDR3 has 17 amino acids. Germline loops: CDR1 SGDLS, CDR2 YYNGEE. V was clipped by 4 bases and J by 0 bases, with 14 bases between them. The full variable domain, with the rest looked up from reference TRBV9 and TRBJ2-6, is DSGVTQTPKHLITATGQRVTLRCSPRSGDLSVYWYQQSLDQGLQFLIQYYNGEERAKGNILERFSAQQFPDLHSELNLSSLELGDSALYFCASSSGAHSSGANVLTFGAGSRLTVL.

This clone appeared a few times. The chain has TRBV10-1 and TRBJ2-7, with 11 bases lining up with TRBD2. Germline V gene sequence: CDR1 WNHNN, CDR2 SYGVQD (reference sequence). The CDR3 is 14 residues long. J was trimmed by 6 bases and V by 2 bases; bases with no gene match: 3. The CDR3 sequence: CASSERTSGFEQYF. The DNA for the CDR3 is TGCGCCAGCAGTGAGAGGACTAGCGGGTTCGAGCAGTACTTC.

V usage is TRBV10-1 and J usage is TRBJ2-7; 9 bases line up with TRBD1. This CDR3 comprises 15 residues. V gave up 0 bases and J gave up 4 bases; unmatched junction bases: 4. Germline loops: CDR1 WNHNN, CDR2 SYGVQD (reference sequence). CDR3 bases: TGCGCCAGCAGTGAGTCTGGGACAGGGCTTTACGAGCAGTACTTC. It translates to CASSESGTGLYEQYF.

J is TRBJ2-3 and V is TRBV7-2; 8 positions agree with TRBD2. This CDR3 spans 13 amino acids. The V and J ends lost 5 bases and 4 bases, in that order; junction bases with no gene match: 2. Germline lookup yields CDR1 SGHTA and CDR2 FQGNSA. As DNA, the CDR3 is TGTGCCAGCAGCCTCGGGGGGGCAGATACGCAGTATTTT. Residues: CASSLGGADTQYF.

This clone was seen more than once but under ten times. The chain employs TRBV9 and TRBJ2-2, with 9 bases that match TRBD1. Trimming at V came to 4 bases and at J to 4 bases, leaving 20 bases not matched to a gene. The CDR3 has 20 residues. Germline CDR1 reads SGDLS; CDR2 reads YYNGEE. The CDR3: CASSSRRRGTGGQATGELFF. Here the CDR3 DNA reads TGTGCCAGCAGCTCTCGCCGAAGAGGAACAGGGGGCCAGGCCACCGGGGAGCTGTTTTTT.

This chain links TRBV7-2 with TRBJ2-5; tentatively, D is TRBD2 (5 bases). The CDR3 spans 13 residues. Trimming took 5 bases from V and 5 from J, leaving 12 bases between them. Germline lookup yields CDR1 SGHTA and CDR2 FQGNSA. The CDR3 bases are TGTGCCAGCAGCAGCACTAGGATGGAGACCCAGTACTTC. It is translated as CASSSTRMETQYF.

The chain is built from TRBV18 and TRBJ1-2, with D unclear. Trimming pared 1 base from V and 3 bases from J, leaving 6 bases between. From germline, CDR1 is KGHSH and CDR2 LQKENI. This CDR3 has 13 amino acids. The CDR3: CASSPQDYYGYTF. The CDR3, as DNA: TGTGCCAGCTCACCACAGGACTACTATGGCTACACCTTC.

J is TRBJ2-7 and V is TRBV11-2; D call uncertain. The germline V and J ends were trimmed by 6 bases and 2 bases, with 14 bases remaining between them. The CDR3 has 14 residues. CDR1 and CDR2 from the germline V gene are SGHAT and FQNNGV. The CDR3 spells CASRRPAGPYEQYF. DNA of the CDR3: TGTGCCAGCAGAAGACCGGCAGGCCCCTACGAGCAGTACTTC.

This chain links TRBV5-4 with TRBJ1-2; no clear D. The CDR3 runs to 13 residues. The germline gives CDR1 SGHNT, CDR2 YYREEE (reference sequence). Trimming cost V 2 bases and J 1 base, with 6 bases left between them. The DNA for the CDR3 is TGTGCCAGCAGCTTCGAGAATAACTATGGCTACACCTTC. Its protein is CASSFENNYGYTF. Based on the CDR3 plus reference TRBV5-4 and TRBJ1-2, the full variable domain is ETGVTQSPTHLIKTRGQQVTLRCSSQSGHNTVSWYQQALGQGPQFIFQYYREEENGRGNFPPRFSGLQFPNYSSELNVNALELDDSALYLCASSFENNYGYTFGSGTRLTVV.

CDR3 residues: CASSQDRSTGVNPVGNEKLFF. CDR3 bases: TGCGCCAGCAGCCAAGATCGTTCGACCGGAGTTAATCCTGTTGGTAATGAAAAACTGTTTTTT. The chain links TRBV4-1 to TRBJ1-4; D is unresolved. CDR3 length: 21 amino acids. The V gene lost 0 bases and the J gene lost 4 bases, with 27 bases spanning the gap. Per the germline V gene, CDR1 is MGHRA and CDR2 is YSYEKL.

The chain links TRBV27 to TRBJ1-2; D remains unclear. This CDR3 comprises 11 residues. Germline CDR1 reads MNHEY; CDR2 reads SMNVEV (reference sequence). V was shortened by 6 bases and J by 4 bases, with 6 bases between the two germline ends. CDR3 sequence reads: CASSSGYGYTF. Here the CDR3 DNA reads TGTGCCAGCAGCTCCGGCTATGGCTACACCTTC.

This clone showed up just a few times. The CDR3 region has the DNA TGTGCCAGCAGCTTTTATGGAGTAGTGAACACTGAAGCTTTCTTT. It encodes CASSFYGVVNTEAFF. This chain uses TRBV5-6 with TRBJ1-1, with D uncertain. Trimming removed 2 bases from V and 0 bases from J, with 11 bases in between. Germline lookup yields CDR1 SGHDT and CDR2 YYEEEE. The CDR3 consists of 15 residues.

The chain carries TRBV30 and TRBJ2-2; TRBD1 is a possible D gene (5 bases). Trimming pared 2 bases from V and 5 bases from J, leaving 6 bases between. The CDR3 contains 12 residues. CDR1 and CDR2 from the germline V gene are GTSNPN and SVGIG (reference sequence). The chain's CDR3 is CAWSRGTGELFF. CDR3 DNA: TGTGCCTGGAGTAGGGGAACCGGGGAGCTGTTTTTT. The entire variable domain, with the rest obtained from reference TRBV30 and TRBJ2-2, is as follows: SQTIHQWPATLVQPVGSPLSLECTVEGTSNPNLYWYRQAAGRGLQLLFYSVGIGQISSEVPQNLSASRPQDRQFILSSKKLLLSDSGFYLCAWSRGTGELFFGEGSRLTVL.

This clone has only a few counts. J is TRBJ2-7 and V is TRBV7-9; TRBD1 matches 7 bases. CDR3 length: 15 residues. J was trimmed by 0 bases and V by 5 bases; bases with no gene match: 7. CDR1 and CDR2 from the germline V gene are SEHNR and FQNEAQ (reference sequence). Written as DNA, the CDR3 is TGTGCCAGCAGCGGACGACAGGGACCCTCCTACGAGCAGTACTTC. It encodes CASSGRQGPSYEQYF.